The 8 T cell receptor beta chains below were found in one sample sequenced in a study of cytomegalovirus exposure and HLA in healthy donors. PCR used 60 Vbeta primers and 13 Jbeta primers. The assay was immunoSEQ multiplex PCR, and TCRdb's table has in-frame clones only and misses some. There are over 150,000 clones in the sample; 65% to 85% occur only once, and about 7% lies in the top ten. Sample: PBMCs. These receptors all stem from a woman aged 25 to 39 in good health and CMV-seropositive.

The CDR3 spells CASTDLGLNGYTF. CDR3 DNA: TGTGCCAGCACAGACCTGGGCTTGAATGGCTACACCTTC. The rearrangement links TRBV19 to TRBJ1-2; unclear D gene. Germline V gene lookup returns CDR1 LNHDA and CDR2 SQIVND (reference sequence). This CDR3 contains 13 residues. Trimming shortened V by 9 bases and J by 6 bases, and 17 bases separated the two germline ends.

The chain is built from TRBV27 and TRBJ2-7; 10 nucleotides agree with TRBD1. Germline V gene sequence: CDR1 MNHEY, CDR2 SMNVEV (reference sequence). This CDR3 has 13 residues. CDR3 residues: CASGTGESYEQYF. In DNA, the CDR3 is TGTGCTTCCGGGACAGGGGAATCCTACGAGCAGTACTTC.

The rearrangement uses TRBV2 and TRBJ2-7, with 7 bases aligning to TRBD1. The V gene's germline CDR1 is SNHLY and CDR2 FYNNEI. Germline trimming cut 5 bases from V and 5 bases from J; bases unmatched to any gene: 9. The CDR3 is 14 residues long. CDR3 in DNA: TGTGCCAGCAGTCACCGGGACAGCCCCAACGAGCAGTACTTC. Amino acids: CASSHRDSPNEQYF. The full variable domain, rest sourced from reference TRBV2 and TRBJ2-7, is EPEVTQTPSHQVTQMGQEVILRCVPISNHLYFYWYRQILGQKVEFLVSFYNNEISEKSEIFDDQFSVERPDGSNFTLKIRSTKLEDSAMYFCASSHRDSPNEQYFGPGTRLTVT.

This clone was recorded a few times. The chain combines TRBV27 with TRBJ2-3; possibly TRBD1 for D (5 bases). V shed 3 bases and J shed 2 bases, with 12 bases lying between them. CDR1 MNHEY and CDR2 SMNVEV come from the germline V gene (reference sequence). The CDR3 length is 15 residues. The DNA of the CDR3 is TGTGCCAGCAGTTTCAATCTCAGGGACACAGATACGCAGTATTTT. Protein: CASSFNLRDTDTQYF.

The chain links TRBV30 to TRBJ2-2, with 9 bases fitting TRBD2. Trimming took 3 bases from V and 4 from J; bases not matched to a gene: 6. Germline V CDR1 and CDR2: GTSNPN, SVGIG (reference sequence). CDR3 size: 15 residues. The CDR3 nucleotides are TGTGCCTGGAGGGGTAGCGGGGGCACCACCGGGGAGCTGTTTTTT. Translation: CAWRGSGGTTGELFF.

The CDR3 region has the DNA TGTGCCAGCAGCTGCGGCAAAGTCGGCAATCAGCCCCAGCATTTT. Translation gives CASSCGKVGNQPQHF. This sequence joins TRBV7-4 and TRBJ1-5; D ambiguous. Germline lookup yields CDR1 SGHVT and CDR2 SQSDAQ. V lost 4 bases to trimming and J lost 2 bases, with 12 bases between them. The CDR3 length is 15 residues.

The rearrangement links TRBV28 to TRBJ2-5; D perhaps matches TRBD1 (6 bases). Trimming stripped 4 bases from V and 5 bases from J, with 17 bases between. The CDR3 contains 15 residues. The V gene's germline CDR1 is MDHEN and CDR2 SYDVKM. The CDR3 is CASSSGTSLRETQYF. CDR3 nucleotides: TGTGCCAGCAGTTCAGGGACATCCCTGAGGGAGACCCAGTACTTC.

The chain employs TRBV7-2 and TRBJ1-3, with D uncertain. CDR3 length: 11 residues. Germline lookup yields CDR1 SGHTA and CDR2 FQGNSA. Trimming cost V 3 bases and J 10 bases, with 7 bases left between them. The DNA of the CDR3 is TGTGCCAGCAGCTTTGCGGAGACCATATATTTT. Its translation: CASSFAETIYF.